Sequencing of this T cell receptor (beta chain) was carried out in a study of blood T cell repertoires in COVID-19. Germline lookup yields CDR1 SGHTA and CDR2 FQGNSA. The CDR3 contains 16 residues. J gave up 0 bases and V 5 bases, and 5 bases lay outside the gene matches. Data came from immunoSEQ multiplex PCR; TCRdb stores just in-frame clones and leaves some out. This table holds 200,000 to 250,000 clones, just over 85% found once. The rearrangement joins TRBV7-2 to TRBJ2-1; TRBD2 matches at 9 bases. The sample was PBMCs or T cells enriched from blood (not recorded which). The receptor was isolated from a woman aged 45-65 years with acute COVID-19. The CDR3 loop reads CASSPFSGSSYNEQFF. For the CDR3, the DNA is TGTGCCAGCAGCCCCTTTAGCGGGAGCTCCTACAATGAGCAGTTCTTC.